The rows below give T cell receptor beta chains drawn from one sample of a study of CD8+CD57+ T cells in acquired aplastic anemia. TCRdb fed the reads into MiXCR, producing one record per CDR3 protein. Counted here are some 180,000 distinct CDR3 sequences, roughly three fifths occurring once; the ten biggest clones make up 42%. The sequenced material came from sorted CD4+, CD8+, or CD8+CD57+ T cells (not recorded which) from PBMCs. The receptors originated from a human donor with aplastic anemia. Each CDR3 is given with its conserved first and last residue.

TRBJ2-7	TRBV20-1	13	CSASGTDTFEQYF
TRBJ2-7	TRBV6-5	13	CASSYGQGSEQYF
TRBJ2-7	TRBV7-3	15	CASSFSPGQGGEQYF
TRBJ2-5	TRBV20-1	16	CSARDRGRGLGETQYF
TRBJ1-2	TRBV10-2	14	CASSESTEHYGYTF
TRBJ1-2	TRBV5-1	12	CASQGQGEGYTF
TRBJ2-3	TRBV20-1	13	CSASPGMADTQYF
TRBJ2-7	TRBV5-1	14	CASSLAGRGYEQYF
TRBJ1-2	TRBV4-1	16	CASSQDNVGAVEGYTF
TRBJ2-3	TRBV7-9	14	CASSLGAGADTQYF
TRBJ1-1	TRBV7-8	16	CASSLYSRQGDTEAFF
TRBJ1-6	TRBV25-1	15	CASSEWGESYSPLHF
TRBJ1-1	TRBV6-6	15	CASRGLRTAAVEAFF
TRBJ2-7	TRBV7-6	13	CASSRDIPYEQYF
TRBJ1-2	TRBV7-2	14	CASSSRGGGDGYTF
TRBJ2-7	TRBV4-3	13	CASSPRGRYEQYF
TRBJ1-2	TRBV29-1	14	CGPRLGEGERGYTF
TRBJ2-3	TRBV20-1	12	CSARDGRDTQYF
TRBJ2-7	TRBV24-1	16	CATSDLLGGGAYEQYF
TRBJ2-7	TRBV20-1	12	CSARRALYEQYF
TRBJ1-2	TRBV10-3	13	CAISGTGDGGYTF
TRBJ2-7	TRBV5-1	14	CASSLDPLPGEQYF
TRBJ2-7	TRBV2	14	CASRPETGAYEKYF
TRBJ2-7	TRBV12-3/TRBV12-4	13	CASSSGHLYEQYF
TRBJ2-3	TRBV20-1	15	CSARWGLDITDTQYF
TRBJ2-7	TRBV24-1	15	CATSGAGQGIYEQYF
TRBJ2-7	TRBV19	11	CASTQGNEQYF
TRBJ2-7	TRBV6-1	12	CASSRDNYEQYF
TRBJ2-2	TRBV7-2	13	CASSVEVGGELFF
TRBJ2-1	TRBV7-8	15	CASRDEWSSYNEQFF
TRBJ2-2	TRBV24-1	12	CATNSGAGELFF
TRBJ2-1	TRBV24-1	15	CATSDPGTGYDEQFF
TRBJ1-1	TRBV10-3	13	CAIRDRGDGEAFF
TRBJ2-1	TRBV20-1	15	CSAPNPGTSSDEQFF
TRBJ2-7	TRBV7-9	11	CATLRGYEQYF
TRBJ1-2	TRBV10-3	14	CAISTGELNYGYTF
TRBJ2-3	TRBV20-1	12	CSATAGTDTQYF
TRBJ2-7	TRBV2	15	CASSERHSNSYEQYF
TRBJ1-2	TRBV7-2	15	CASRPTGTGGDGYTF
TRBJ1-1	TRBV13	15	CASSVGASLETEAFF
TRBJ1-6	TRBV9	15	CASSPGGSRDSPLHF
TRBJ1-1	TRBV12-3/TRBV12-4	17	CASSLVRGGGANTEAFF
TRBJ2-7	TRBV27	15	CASSLGTGALYEQYF
TRBJ2-7	TRBV20-1	12	CGAHSRADEQYF
TRBJ2-3	TRBV5-1	9	CAAGDTQYF
TRBJ2-7	TRBV5-1	14	CASSLAGRDYEQYF
TRBJ1-2	TRBV7-9	14	CASSSGTGYDGYTF
TRBJ2-3	TRBV9	15	CASSGTVSSTDTQYF
TRBJ2-7	TRBV11-2	14	CASSFRAGPYEQYF
TRBJ2-3	TRBV15	16	CATSREGTSGGDTQYF
TRBJ2-7	TRBV7-9	12	CASSLALYEQYF
TRBJ2-1	TRBV20-1	16	CSARPAGAPVANEQFF
TRBJ2-5	TRBV20-1	11	CSGTSDETQYF
TRBJ2-3	TRBV20-1	13	CSALPLATDTQYF
TRBJ2-7	TRBV24-1	13	CATSGRENAEQYF
TRBJ1-1	TRBV20-1	15	CSARTGGGRGSKAFF
TRBJ2-3	TRBV7-8	14	CASRSSGSWDTQYF
TRBJ1-2	TRBV19	15	CASSIFVEFLYGYTF